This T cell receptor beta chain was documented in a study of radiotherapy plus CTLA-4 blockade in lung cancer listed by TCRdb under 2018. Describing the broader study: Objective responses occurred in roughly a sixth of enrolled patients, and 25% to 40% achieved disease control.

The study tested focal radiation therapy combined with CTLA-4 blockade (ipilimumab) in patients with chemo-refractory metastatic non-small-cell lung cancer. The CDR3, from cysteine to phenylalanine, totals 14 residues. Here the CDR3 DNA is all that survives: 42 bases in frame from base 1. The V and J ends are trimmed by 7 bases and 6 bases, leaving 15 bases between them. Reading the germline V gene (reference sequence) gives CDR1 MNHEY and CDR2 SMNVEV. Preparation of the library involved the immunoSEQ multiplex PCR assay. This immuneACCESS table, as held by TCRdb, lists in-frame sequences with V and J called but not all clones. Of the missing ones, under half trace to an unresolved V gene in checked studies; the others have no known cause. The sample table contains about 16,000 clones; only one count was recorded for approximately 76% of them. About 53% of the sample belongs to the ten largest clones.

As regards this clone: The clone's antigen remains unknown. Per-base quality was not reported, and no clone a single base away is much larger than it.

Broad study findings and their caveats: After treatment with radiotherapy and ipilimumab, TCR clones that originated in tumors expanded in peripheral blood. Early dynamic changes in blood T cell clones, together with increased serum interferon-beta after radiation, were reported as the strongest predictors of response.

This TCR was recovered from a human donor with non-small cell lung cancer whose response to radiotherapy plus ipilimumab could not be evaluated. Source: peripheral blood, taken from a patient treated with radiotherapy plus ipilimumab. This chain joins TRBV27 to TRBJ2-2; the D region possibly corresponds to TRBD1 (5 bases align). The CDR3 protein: CASTLRVGAGELFF. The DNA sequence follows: TGTGCCAGCACCCTTAGAGTAGGGGCCGGGGAGCTGTTTTTT.